This entry lists 10 T cell receptor beta chains sequenced from one sample in a study of PD-L1 blockade in urothelial cancer. Time point denoted: peripheral blood 6 weeks after treatment start. Sequenced by immunoSEQ multiplex PCR; TCRdb stores in-frame clones only, minus some. Counted here are fewer than 25,000 clones, about 85% occurring once; the ten biggest clones make up over 1.5%. The sample here was PBMCs, taken around atezolizumab (anti-PD-L1) treatment. The receptor source for this set is a man aged 45-65 years with urothelial cancer.

The rearrangement links TRBV5-4 to TRBJ1-1; D may be TRBD1 (5 bases). The CDR3 has 12 amino acids. Between the trimmed V and J ends, which lost 4 bases and 5 bases, there was a span of 9 bases. CDR1 and CDR2 (germline): SGHNT, YYREEE (reference sequence). CDR3 amino acids: CASSGGGTEAFF. CDR3 bases: TGTGCCAGCAGCGGGGGGGGAACTGAAGCTTTCTTT. Full variable domain (remainder filled in from reference TRBV5-4 and TRBJ1-1): ETGVTQSPTHLIKTRGQQVTLRCSSQSGHNTVSWYQQALGQGPQFIFQYYREEENGRGNFPPRFSGLQFPNYSSELNVNALELDDSALYLCASSGGGTEAFFGQGTRLTVV.

The J gene is TRBJ2-2, the V gene TRBV2; 10 bases are shared with TRBD1. Losses at the gene ends were 11 bases for V and 4 bases for J; bases not matched to a gene: 7. The CDR3 loop spans 14 amino acids. CDR1 SNHLY and CDR2 FYNNEI come from the germline V gene. Here the CDR3 reads CAGRDRGFTGELFF. DNA for the CDR3: TGTGCCGGACGGGACAGGGGATTCACCGGGGAGCTGTTTTTT.

The chain uses TRBV5-1 and TRBJ1-1; 7 nucleotides align to TRBD1. Trimming at V came to 4 bases and at J to 3 bases, leaving 9 bases not matched to a gene. CDR1 and CDR2 from the germline V gene are SGHRS and YFSETQ. The CDR3 length is 15 residues. CDR3 residues: CASSKRGGSDTEAFF. The DNA for the CDR3 is TGCGCCAGCAGCAAACGAGGGGGCTCGGACACTGAAGCTTTCTTT.

The chain employs TRBV6-5 and TRBJ1-6, with unresolved D. V was pared by 6 bases and J by 14 bases, with 14 bases between. Germline lookup yields CDR1 MNHEY and CDR2 SVGAGI. There are 12 residues in the CDR3. CDR3 region: CASSEARNTLHF. CDR3 bases: TGTGCCAGCAGCGAGGCTCGCAACACCCTCCACTTT.

The chain has TRBV5-1 and TRBJ1-4; 8 positions agree with TRBD1. The length of the CDR3 is 14 residues. With V trimmed by 5 bases and J by 5 bases, 5 bases remained unmatched. The V gene's germline CDR1 is SGHRS and CDR2 YFSETQ. The CDR3 coding sequence is TGCGCCAGCAGTACAGGGGGAAACAATGAAAAACTGTTTTTT. This codes for CASSTGGNNEKLFF.

This chain links TRBV9 with TRBJ2-7; the D is unclear. CDR1 and CDR2 (germline): SGDLS, YYNGEE. V dropped 3 bases and J dropped 5 bases, with 15 bases sitting between them. The CDR3 is made up of 14 amino acids. CDR3 sequence reads: CASSATPMYNEQYF. CDR3 coding DNA: TGTGCCAGCAGCGCCACCCCCATGTACAACGAGCAGTACTTC.

The chain joins TRBV27 to TRBJ1-4, with a possible D match to TRBD1 (5 bases). CDR1 and CDR2 from the germline V gene are MNHEY and SMNVEV (reference sequence). Trimming left V 6 bases short and J 5 bases short, with 13 bases between. The CDR3 is 14 amino acids. The CDR3 nucleotides read TGTGCCAGCAGGAGGACAATATCAAATGAAAAACTGTTTTTT. This gives the protein CASRRTISNEKLFF.

The chain couples TRBV5-5 to TRBJ1-5, with D possibly matching TRBD1 (5 bases). CDR3 size: 13 residues. Germline V CDR1 and CDR2: SGHKS, YYEKEE (reference sequence). Trimming took off 0 bases at V and 7 bases at J, with 8 bases between the two ends. The CDR3 reads CASSLAWGQPQHF. In DNA form, the CDR3 reads TGTGCCAGCAGCTTGGCCTGGGGCCAGCCCCAGCATTTT.

The chain combines TRBV29-1 with TRBJ2-5, with 9 positions matching TRBD1. The germline V gene has CDR1 SQVTM and CDR2 ANQGSEA. V gave up 6 bases and J gave up 7 bases; unmatched junction bases: 12. This CDR3 has 14 amino acids. CDR3 bases: TGCAGCGTGAGACGGGACAGGGAAGGTAGGACCCAGTACTTC. This translates into CSVRRDREGRTQYF.

The chain links TRBV9 to TRBJ1-1, with 9 bases that match TRBD1. The CDR3 has 17 amino acids. Germline assignment: CDR1 SGDLS and CDR2 YYNGEE. Trimming removed 2 bases from V and 0 bases from J; junction bases left unmatched: 8. The CDR3 DNA reads as TGTGCCAGCAGCGTCACAGGGGGCGACCTGATGAACACTGAAGCTTTCTTT. Translating it yields CASSVTGGDLMNTEAFF.